This T cell receptor (beta chain) was documented in a study of CD8+CD57+ T cells in acquired aplastic anemia. Study-level background: Sorted CD4+ and CD8+ cells gave a mean 3.2 ug DNA, range about 0.17 to 27.4 ug. Study-level findings and limits: Statistical testing detected no significant gap in CD8+ Simpson's diversity between patients and controls. Some 31 shared CD8+ CDR3s appeared highly expressed within patients' immunodominant clones.

Patients who underwent sequencing had shown CD8+CD57+ cell expansion by flow cytometry. Severe acquired aplastic anemia was present in all patients. As concerns this clonotype: The antigen remains unidentified.

CDR3 length equals 17 residues. V lost 1 base and J 3 bases, leaving 19 bases between the germline ends. Germline assignment: CDR1 LGHNA and CDR2 YNFKEQ. Template material for TCR beta VDJ and CDR3 profiling consisted of genomic DNA. TCRdb reprocessed the reads with MiXCR, giving one entry per CDR3 protein. This sample yields 260,000 or so distinct CDR3 sequences, of which 45% to 50% are seen a single time; 6.5% to 10% belongs to the top ten. This clonotype was sampled from a human donor with aplastic anemia. Sequenced material: sorted CD4+, CD8+, or CD8+CD57+ T cells (not recorded which) from PBMCs. The chain couples TRBV4-2 to TRBJ2-7; D is perhaps TRBD1 or TRBD2 (5 bases each). CDR3 nucleotide sequence: TGTGCCAGCAGCCAAGTTCTCCGGGACGGCGGGTTCTACGAGCAGTACTTC. This codes for CASSQVLRDGGFYEQYF.